These 3 T cell receptor beta chains share one sample of origin, sequenced in a study of neurological immune-mediated disorders. MiXCR, run by TCRdb on the 5' RACE reads, gives a single entry per CDR3 protein. The sample lists some 25,000 distinct CDR3 sequences, over 5.5% occurring once. Material: PBMCs. These receptors originate from a woman aged 40 to 50 in good health.

This clonotype was observed many times. This chain uses TRBV18 with TRBJ2-1; perhaps TRBD2 as D (7 bases). Per germline, CDR1 KGHSH and CDR2 LQKENI. Trimming took off 0 bases at V and 6 bases at J, with 18 bases between the two ends. The CDR3 is 17 residues long. This chain's CDR3 is CASSPPSGPGGRNEQFF. CDR3 bases: TGTGCCAGCTCACCACCGTCTGGACCCGGGGGGCGCAATGAGCAGTTCTTC.

The table lists this clonotype with many counts. The chain employs TRBV5-1 and TRBJ1-1; 7 bases line up with TRBD1. V was clipped by 1 base and J by 2 bases; unmatched bases: 5. This CDR3 comprises 15 residues. The V gene's germline CDR1 is SGHRS and CDR2 YFSETQ. In nucleotides, the CDR3 is TGCGCCAGCAGCTTGTTGGCAGGGGGAAACACTGAAGCTTTCTTT. This codes for CASSLLAGGNTEAFF.

This clonotype appeared many times. This rearrangement joins TRBV9 to TRBJ2-3; the match to TRBD2 covers 8 bases. CDR1 and CDR2 from the germline V gene are SGDLS and YYNGEE. This CDR3 spans 19 amino acids. Unmatched junction bases numbered 16, after V lost 4 bases and J lost 0 bases. As DNA, the CDR3 is TGTGCCAGCAGCCCCAGGAGGTCGACTAGCGAGGTTAGCACAGATACGCAGTATTTT. It is translated as CASSPRRSTSEVSTDTQYF.